The 30 T cell receptor beta chains reported below all come from one sample, sequenced in a study of naive and memory T cell subsets. The beta constant-region primer was an equimolar mix of two oligonucleotides covering TRBC1 and TRBC2. Ligated cDNA was amplified by four rounds of PCR with nested alpha and beta constant-region primers and SP2. MiXCR, run by TCRdb on the UMI-ligation and nested PCR reads, gives a single entry per CDR3 protein. The data show some 30,000 distinct CDR3 sequences, with roughly 18% seen just once and 3% to 3.5% held by the top ten. Material: effector memory CD4+ T cells from blood. Described subset: effector memory, CD45RA- CD27-. These receptor sequences come from a human donor in good health.

The chain links TRBV10-3 to TRBJ2-2; 8 bases agree with TRBD1. Germline V gene data show CDR1 as ENHRY and CDR2 as SYGVKD. The CDR3 is made up of 16 amino acids. After removal of 8 bases from V and 0 bases from J, the junction contained 8 bases not matched to a gene. CDR3 sequence: CAIGTGFSANTGELFF. CDR3 DNA sequence: TGTGCCATCGGGACAGGCTTCAGCGCGAACACCGGGGAGCTGTTTTTT.

Relative to its sample, this clonotype is medium-sized. The gene calls are TRBV4-1 and TRBJ1-5; 8 bases align to TRBD1. The V segment lost 4 bases and the J segment 6 bases; nucleotides outside the gene matches: 8. CDR1 and CDR2 (germline): MGHRA, YSYEKL. The CDR3 runs to 15 residues. The CDR3 nucleotides are TGCGCCAGCAGCCTCCGGACAGGGCTAGGTCAGCCCCAGCATTTT. Translated, it gives CASSLRTGLGQPQHF.

Only a few counts were recorded for this clonotype. V gene TRBV19 combines with J gene TRBJ1-5; 11 bases line up with TRBD1. Germline V gene lookup returns CDR1 LNHDA and CDR2 SQIVND (reference sequence). The CDR3 totals 14 residues. J gave up 7 bases and V 10 bases, and 9 bases lay outside the gene matches. In nucleotides, the CDR3 is TGTGCCACCCGGCGGACAGGGGGCGGGCAGCCCCAGCATTTT. It codes for CATRRTGGGQPQHF.

This clonotype occurred many times. The V gene is TRBV28, the J gene TRBJ1-5, with 7 nucleotides matching TRBD1. The CDR3 length is 15 residues. Germline CDR1 and CDR2: MDHEN and SYDVKM. Trimming at V came to 3 bases and at J to 2 bases, leaving 4 bases not matched to a gene. CDR3 residues: CASSFFDRGNQPQHF. The CDR3 DNA reads as TGTGCCAGCAGTTTTTTTGACAGGGGCAATCAGCCCCAGCATTTT.

This clonotype was recorded many times. This sequence joins TRBV18 and TRBJ1-6; the D is unclear. Germline CDR1 is KGHSH and CDR2 is LQKENI. The CDR3 contains 13 residues. The germline V and J ends were trimmed by 0 bases and 10 bases, with 7 bases remaining between them. CDR3 in amino acids: CASSPPRASPLHF. The CDR3 DNA reads TGTGCCAGCTCACCACCGAGGGCCTCACCCCTCCACTTT.

The chain carries TRBV20-1 and TRBJ2-3, with 12 bases aligning to TRBD2. The CDR3 spans 13 residues. Germline CDR1 reads DFQATT; CDR2 reads SNEGSKA (reference sequence). The CDR3 bases are TGCAGCGTACTAGCGGGAGGACTAGATACGCAGTATTTT. Its translation: CSVLAGGLDTQYF.

This clonotype is medium-sized (0.01 to 0.1%) by share. The rearrangement joins TRBV29-1 to TRBJ1-2, with TRBD1 matching 9 bases. J was trimmed by 0 bases and V by 6 bases; bases with no gene match: 5. The length of the CDR3 is 14 residues. Germline V gene data show CDR1 as SQVTM and CDR2 as ANQGSEA. In DNA, the CDR3 is TGCAGCGTCGATACAGGGGGCTCTAACTATGGCTACACCTTC. Its protein product is CSVDTGGSNYGYTF.

The genes are TRBV7-8 and TRBJ1-5; perhaps TRBD1 as D (6 bases). The CDR3 has 16 residues. Per the germline V gene, CDR1 is SGHVS and CDR2 is FQNEAQ. Trimming left V 3 bases short and J 3 bases short, with 15 bases between. CDR3 residues: CASSLSTGANNQPQHF. The CDR3 nucleotides read TGTGCCAGCAGCTTGTCGACAGGCGCGAACAATCAGCCCCAGCATTTT. The complete variable domain, with remaining parts taken from reference TRBV7-8 and TRBJ1-5, reads GAGVSQSPRYKVAKRGQDVALRCDPISGHVSLFWYQQALGQGPEFLTYFQNEAQLDKSGLPSDRFFAERPEGSVSTLKIQRTQQEDSAVYLCASSLSTGANNQPQHFGDGTRLSIL.

The rearrangement links TRBV5-8 to TRBJ1-2; D unresolved. CDR1 and CDR2 from the germline V gene are SGHTS and YDEGEE. Deletions cut 1 base from V and 4 bases from J, with 5 bases between. The CDR3 is 12 residues long. In nucleotides, the CDR3 is TGTGCCAGCAGCTTGTTCTCCTATGGCTACACCTTC. Encoded protein: CASSLFSYGYTF.

The chain combines TRBV6-5 with TRBJ2-2, with TRBD2 as a possible D gene (6 bases). This CDR3 is built from 16 residues. Looked up from germline, CDR1 is MNHEY and CDR2 is SVGAGI. The V and J ends lost 5 bases and 4 bases respectively, with 17 bases between them. The CDR3 nucleotides are TGTGCCAGCAGTGAAGGGACTGCCAGCCTCACCGGGGAGCTGTTTTTT. It is translated as CASSEGTASLTGELFF.

This clonotype appeared many times. The chain employs TRBV6-1 and TRBJ1-5; D call uncertain. The CDR3 extends over 14 amino acids. Germline CDR1 MNHNS, CDR2 SASEGT. Trimming shortened V by 6 bases and J by 3 bases, and 12 bases separated the two germline ends. The CDR3: CASSRGSDNQPQHF. The CDR3 DNA reads TGTGCCAGCAGCCGCGGGAGCGACAATCAGCCCCAGCATTTT.

The gene calls are TRBV6-5 and TRBJ1-5, with a possible D match to TRBD1 (5 bases). Germline CDR1 and CDR2: MNHEY and SVGAGI. The CDR3 spans 15 residues. Trimming left V 6 bases short and J 3 bases short, with 15 bases between. The CDR3 is CASRLGRRDNQPQHF. CDR3 in DNA: TGTGCCAGCAGATTAGGACGCAGGGACAATCAGCCCCAGCATTTT.

The chain carries TRBV20-1 and TRBJ1-5; D gene unclear. The CDR3 loop spans 18 amino acids. Per germline, CDR1 DFQATT and CDR2 SNEGSKA (reference sequence). Trimming removed 5 bases from V and 0 bases from J, with 23 bases in between. As DNA, the CDR3 is TGCAGTGCTTTCGACCCCCTAAGGTCCGTAAATAGCAATCAGCCCCAGCATTTT. Translating gives CSAFDPLRSVNSNQPQHF.

This sequence joins TRBV6-5 and TRBJ2-2, with 10 bases identical to TRBD1. CDR3 size: 15 residues. CDR1 is MNHEY and CDR2 is SVGAGI in the germline V gene. With 7 bases clipped from V and 6 bases from J, the junction kept 8 bases outside the gene matches. Here the CDR3 DNA reads TGTGCCAGCAATCTCCGGGACAGGGGTGCCGGGGAGCTGTTTTTT. Translated, it gives CASNLRDRGAGELFF.

This clonotype was seen a single time. One junction end does not reproduce the germline sequence, and a read error may be involved. The rearrangement links TRBV6-1 to TRBJ1-5; D unresolved. The V gene's germline CDR1 is MNHNS and CDR2 SASEGT. The CDR3 sequence is 13 residues long. CDR3 residues: CANSVGGDQPQHF. Here the CDR3 DNA reads TGTGCCAACAGTGTGGGTGGGGATCAGCCCCAGCATTTT.

This chain joins TRBV18 and TRBJ1-2, with a tentative D call TRBD1 (5 bases). The CDR3 is 13 residues long. V was clipped by 3 bases and J by 8 bases, with 13 bases between them. Germline loops: CDR1 KGHSH, CDR2 LQKENI. CDR3 protein: CASSPAGLMGYTF. The CDR3 DNA is TGTGCCAGCTCACCGGCAGGGCTGATGGGCTACACCTTC.

The table lists this clonotype with a few counts. The chain joins TRBV6-2 or TRBV6-3 to TRBJ2-7; unclear D gene. The CDR3 runs 13 residues. V was shortened by 2 bases and J by 6 bases, with 11 bases between the two germline ends. The germline V gene encodes CDR1 MNHEY and CDR2 SVGEGT. For the CDR3, the DNA is TGTGCCAGCAGTTACGTTTATCTCAGCGAGCAGTACTTC. Its translation: CASSYVYLSEQYF.

This clonotype was seen a handful of times. J is TRBJ2-1 and V is TRBV2; no reliable D call. V shed 1 base and J shed 0 bases, with 4 bases lying between them. The V gene's germline CDR1 is SNHLY and CDR2 FYNNEI. The CDR3 has 14 amino acids. Here the CDR3 DNA reads TGTGCCAGCAGTGAAGTCAGCTCCTACAATGAGCAGTTCTTC. It specifies CASSEVSSYNEQFF. Combining the CDR3 with reference TRBV2 and TRBJ2-1 gives the whole variable domain EPEVTQTPSHQVTQMGQEVILRCVPISNHLYFYWYRQILGQKVEFLVSFYNNEISEKSEIFDDQFSVERPDGSNFTLKIRSTKLEDSAMYFCASSEVSSYNEQFFGPGTRLTVL.

This clonotype was detected a few times. The chain carries TRBV11-2 and TRBJ2-1, with D tentatively TRBD2 (5 bases). CDR1 is SGHAT, CDR2 FQNNGV, per germline. This CDR3 is 13 amino acids long. V gave up 8 bases and J gave up 7 bases, with 15 bases separating them. CDR3 DNA sequence: TGTGCCAGCGCCCAACGGGAAGGTAATGAGCAGTTCTTC. This encodes CASAQREGNEQFF. Full variable domain (missing parts from reference TRBV11-2 and TRBJ2-1): EAGVAQSPRYKIIEKRQSVAFWCNPISGHATLYWYQQILGQGPKLLIQFQNNGVVDDSQLPKDRFSAERLKGVDSTLKIQPAKLEDSAVYLCASAQREGNEQFFGPGTRLTVL.

The chain is built from TRBV5-6 and TRBJ2-7; D not certain. V dropped 6 bases and J dropped 7 bases, with 11 bases sitting between them. Germline V gene data show CDR1 as SGHDT and CDR2 as YYEEEE. This CDR3 region has 11 residues. The CDR3 region has the DNA TGTGCCAGCAAAGGCGTCGGGGAGCAGTACTTC. This sequence encodes CASKGVGEQYF.

The table lists this clonotype with a few counts. The chain recombines TRBV27 with TRBJ2-7, with TRBD2 matching 7 bases. This CDR3 has 15 residues. The V and J ends lost 5 bases and 5 bases, in that order; junction bases with no gene match: 12. The germline gives CDR1 MNHEY, CDR2 SMNVEV (reference sequence). The CDR3 nucleotides are TGTGCCAGCAGTCCGGGAGCGGGATTCATCCACGAGCAGTACTTC. It encodes CASSPGAGFIHEQYF.

The chain links TRBV20-1 to TRBJ2-1, with TRBD1 identical over 8 bases. Germline CDR1 reads DFQATT; CDR2 reads SNEGSKA (reference sequence). Unmatched junction bases numbered 22, after V lost 6 bases and J lost 6 bases. The CDR3 totals 18 residues. CDR3 bases: TGCAGTGCCCCAGCAAGCTGGCCCAGACAGGGGTATATCAATGAGCAGTTCTTC. It codes for CSAPASWPRQGYINEQFF.

The CDR3 DNA sequence: TGTGCCAGCAGTCCTCTCGGGGTTTCGAACACTGAAGCTTTCTTT. It is translated as CASSPLGVSNTEAFF. The chain has TRBV28 and TRBJ1-1, with no clear D. This CDR3 contains 15 residues. Germline CDR1 and CDR2: MDHEN and SYDVKM. Deletions cut 5 bases from V and 1 base from J, with 14 bases between.

This clonotype qualifies as medium-sized. The chain has TRBV10-3 and TRBJ1-1, with 8 bases fitting TRBD1. There are 14 residues in the CDR3. Germline CDR1 is ENHRY and CDR2 is SYGVKD. V shed 10 bases, J shed 0 bases, and the junction held 7 bases outside the gene matches. The CDR3 protein is CASTGGTMNTEAFF. The CDR3 coding sequence is TGTGCCAGCACAGGGGGAACCATGAACACTGAAGCTTTCTTT.

This clonotype occurred a few times. This chain joins TRBV7-9 and TRBJ2-3, with TRBD2 as a possible D gene (6 bases). The CDR3 covers 16 residues. Trimming pared 5 bases from V and 1 base from J, leaving 16 bases between. Germline V gene lookup returns CDR1 SEHNR and CDR2 FQNEAQ (reference sequence). The CDR3 DNA is TGTGCCAGCAGCCTCCAAACTAGCTCCGGCACAGATACGCAGTATTTT. Translation gives CASSLQTSSGTDTQYF.

The chain has TRBV6-5 and TRBJ2-2, with 7 positions matching TRBD2. Germline trimming cut 5 bases from V and 1 base from J; bases unmatched to any gene: 4. Germline CDR1 MNHEY, CDR2 SVGAGI. The CDR3 totals 15 residues. CDR3 bases: TGTGCCAGCAGTCGGGACTACGGGAACACCGGGGAGCTGTTTTTT. Protein: CASSRDYGNTGELFF.

The chain has TRBV4-1 and TRBJ2-7; no firm D call. There are 15 residues in the CDR3. The V end lost 3 bases, the J end lost 1 base, and 13 bases lay between the germline ends. The germline V gene encodes CDR1 MGHRA and CDR2 YSYEKL. CDR3 nucleotide sequence: TGCGCCAGCAGCCATACTCAAACAGTATCCTACGAGCAGTACTTC. Residues: CASSHTQTVSYEQYF.

This clonotype has just a few counts. The chain recombines TRBV4-3 with TRBJ2-4, with 9 bases lining up with TRBD2. Germline CDR1 reads LGHNA; CDR2 reads YSLEER. The CDR3 extends over 15 amino acids. The V gene end was trimmed by 0 bases and the J gene end by 6 bases; junction bases not matched to a gene: 3. The CDR3 nucleotides read TGCGCCAGCAGCCAAGATCTACTAGCGGGAAACATTCAGTACTTC. This sequence encodes CASSQDLLAGNIQYF.

The CDR3 region is CASGLTGNTEAFF. In DNA form, the CDR3 reads TGTGCTAGTGGTTTGACAGGGAACACTGAAGCTTTCTTT. The chain links TRBV12-5 to TRBJ1-1; maybe TRBD1 (5 bases). This CDR3 comprises 13 residues. V was shortened by 2 bases and J by 1 base, with 5 bases between the two germline ends. The germline V gene encodes CDR1 LGHNT and CDR2 FRNRAP.

The chain recombines TRBV20-1 with TRBJ2-7; 13 bases agree with TRBD2. The CDR3 sequence is 14 residues long. V lost 5 bases, J lost 0 bases, and 1 base stayed unmatched. Germline V gene sequence: CDR1 DFQATT, CDR2 SNEGSKA (reference sequence). CDR3 region: CSAWTSGSSYEQYF. CDR3 coding DNA: TGCAGTGCTTGGACTAGCGGGAGCTCCTACGAGCAGTACTTC.